This T cell receptor beta chain was retrieved from a study of graft-versus-host responses after intestinal transplantation. Sequencing used immunoSEQ multiplex PCR; TCRdb keeps in-frame clones, though not all of them. The sample consists of tens of thousands of clones, around 90% of them appearing once. This CDR3 has 13 amino acids. V gave up 1 base and J gave up 8 bases, with 11 bases separating them. Germline lookup yields CDR1 LNHNV and CDR2 YYDKDF (reference sequence). This TCR came from a human patient who received an intestinal transplant, so some T cells may come from the graft donor. The chain recombines TRBV15 with TRBJ1-2; D is unclear. Sequenced material: PBMCs, taken nearly 670 days after intestinal transplant. Here the CDR3 reads CATSRAGMEGYTF. The CDR3 DNA reads as TGTGCCACCAGCAGAGCCGGGATGGAGGGCTACACCTTC.